The 22 T cell receptor beta chains given below trace back to one sample, sequenced in a study of OX40 agonist ivuxolimab in advanced cancers. Some clones are missing from TCRdb's copy, which holds only in-frame ones; the method was immunoSEQ multiplex PCR. Of roughly 25,000 clones detected, around three quarters appear once; the ten largest clones hold approximately 15%. The sample here was CD4+ or CD8+ T cells sorted from blood, taken in a trial of the OX40 agonist ivuxolimab. All receptors derive from an adult with an advanced solid tumor such as melanoma, head and neck, liver or kidney cancer.

CDR3 sequence (DNA): TGTGCCAGTAGTCCCCGGACAGGGGGTACTACTTTTAATGAAAAACTGTTTTTT. Translation gives CASSPRTGGTTFNEKLFF. The V and J genes are TRBV19 and TRBJ1-4; 10 nucleotides line up with TRBD1. Trimming took 5 bases from V and 4 from J; bases not matched to a gene: 13. The CDR3 contains 18 residues. Germline CDR1 LNHDA, CDR2 SQIVND (reference sequence).

This sequence joins TRBV5-6 and TRBJ2-1; tentatively, D is TRBD2 (6 bases). CDR1 is SGHDT, CDR2 YYEEEE, per germline. The CDR3 spans 15 residues. Trimming took 2 bases from V and 7 from J, leaving 16 bases between them. The CDR3 nucleotides read TGTGCCAGCAGCTTTTGGAACCATGGGGGGAATGAGCAGTTCTTC. Translated, it gives CASSFWNHGGNEQFF. Using reference TRBV5-6 and TRBJ2-1 for the parts outside the CDR3, the full variable domain is DAGVTQSPTHLIKTRGQQVTLRCSPKSGHDTVSWYQQALGQGPQFIFQYYEEEERQRGNFPDRFSGHQFPNYSSELNVNALLLGDSALYLCASSFWNHGGNEQFFGPGTRLTVL.

This chain joins TRBV5-1 and TRBJ1-1, with a weak D call TRBD1 (6 bases). The CDR3 spans 13 residues. Germline assignment: CDR1 SGHRS and CDR2 YFSETQ. V lost 8 bases, J lost 4 bases, and 15 bases lay in between. CDR3 DNA sequence: TGCGCCAGTAAAAACAGGGATCCCACTGAAGCTTTCTTT. It encodes CASKNRDPTEAFF. Using reference TRBV5-1 and TRBJ1-1 for the parts outside the CDR3, the full variable domain is KAGVTQTPRYLIKTRGQQVTLSCSPISGHRSVSWYQQTPGQGLQFLFEYFSETQRNKGNFPGRFSGRQFSNSRSEMNVSTLELGDSALYLCASKNRDPTEAFFGQGTRLTVV.

J is TRBJ2-2 and V is TRBV6-1; D may be TRBD1 (5 bases). CDR1 is MNHNS and CDR2 is SASEGT in the germline V gene. Trimming shortened V by 2 bases and J by 5 bases, and 15 bases separated the two germline ends. The length of the CDR3 is 16 residues. CDR3 sequence: CASSERGRAWTGELFF. Written as DNA, the CDR3 is TGTGCCAGCAGTGAAAGGGGCAGGGCGTGGACCGGGGAGCTGTTTTTT.

A single count supports this clone. The chain carries TRBV4-1 and TRBJ2-4, with 9 bases that match TRBD2. The CDR3 has 17 amino acids. The V gene's germline CDR1 is MGHRA and CDR2 YSYEKL. After removal of 1 base from V and 5 bases from J, the junction contained 9 bases not matched to a gene. This CDR3 reads CASSQAPSGTVENIQYF. The DNA of the CDR3 is TGCGCCAGCAGCCAAGCGCCTAGCGGGACGGTGGAAAACATTCAGTACTTC.

The V and J genes are TRBV11-3 and TRBJ2-3, with 13 bases that match TRBD2. Germline CDR1 is SGHNT and CDR2 is YENEEA. Losses at the gene ends were 5 bases for V and 5 bases for J; bases not matched to a gene: 7. This CDR3 comprises 16 residues. DNA of the CDR3: TGTGCCAGCAGCAGAGGACTAGCGGGGGCCGGAGATACGCAGTATTTT. Protein product: CASSRGLAGAGDTQYF. The full variable domain, rest sourced from reference TRBV11-3 and TRBJ2-3, is EAGVVQSPRYKIIEKKQPVAFWCNPISGHNTLYWYLQNLGQGPELLIRYENEEAVDDSQLPKDRFSAERLKGVDSTLKIQPAELGDSAVYLCASSRGLAGAGDTQYFGPGTRLTVL.

The genes are TRBV5-1 and TRBJ1-3; the D gene is possibly TRBD1 (5 bases). This CDR3 is built from 12 residues. The V and J ends lost 3 bases and 7 bases respectively, with 8 bases between them. Germline loops: CDR1 SGHRS, CDR2 YFSETQ. CDR3 coding DNA: TGCGCCAGCAGCTCTCGGGGGAACACCATATATTTT. Translated: CASSSRGNTIYF.

CDR3 residues: CASSLTGAGSGNTIYF. For the CDR3, the DNA is TGTGCCAGCAGCTTGACAGGGGCTGGCTCTGGAAACACCATATATTTT. The V call is TRBV5-5, the J call TRBJ1-3; 7 positions match TRBD1. This CDR3 region has 16 residues. Losses at the gene ends were 1 base for V and 0 bases for J; bases not matched to a gene: 4. CDR1 is SGHKS, CDR2 YYEKEE, per germline (reference sequence).

This clone was detected once. The chain is built from TRBV7-9 and TRBJ2-7; 7 bases fit TRBD2. J gave up 3 bases and V 0 bases, and 5 bases lay outside the gene matches. This CDR3 is 15 amino acids long. CDR1 and CDR2 (germline): SEHNR, FQNEAQ (reference sequence). CDR3 sequence: CASSLALAGGYEQYF. The CDR3 DNA reads TGTGCCAGCAGCTTAGCCTTAGCGGGCGGCTACGAGCAGTACTTC.

J is TRBJ2-2 and V is TRBV7-2, with D possibly TRBD2 on 5 matching bases. The germline gives CDR1 SGHTA, CDR2 FQGNSA. CDR3 length: 13 amino acids. Between the trimmed V and J ends, which lost 4 bases and 6 bases, there was a span of 9 bases. The CDR3 sequence is CASSYSVAGELFF. The CDR3 DNA reads as TGTGCCAGCAGCTATAGCGTAGCCGGGGAGCTGTTTTTT. The full variable domain, completed using reference TRBV7-2 and TRBJ2-2, is GAGVSQSPSNKVTEKGKDVELRCDPISGHTALYWYRQSLGQGLEFLIYFQGNSAPDKSGLPSDRFSAERTGGSVSTLTIQRTQQEDSAVYLCASSYSVAGELFFGEGSRLTVL.

The chain combines TRBV7-6 with TRBJ2-1; 10 bases align to TRBD2. Germline CDR1 is SGHVS and CDR2 is FNYEAQ. V lost 5 bases and J lost 4; bases outside the gene matches: 8. The CDR3 has 16 amino acids. The CDR3 loop is CASSPKLAGNYNEQFF. As DNA, the CDR3 is TGTGCCAGCAGCCCCAAACTAGCGGGGAATTACAATGAGCAGTTCTTC. The variable domain in full, with the rest retrieved from reference TRBV7-6 and TRBJ2-1, is GAGVSQSPRYKVTKRGQDVALRCDPISGHVSLYWYRQALGQGPEFLTYFNYEAQQDKSGLPNDRFSAERPEGSISTLTIQRTEQRDSAMYRCASSPKLAGNYNEQFFGPGTRLTVL.

This rearrangement joins TRBV15 to TRBJ2-7; D uncertain. Germline CDR1 reads LNHNV; CDR2 reads YYDKDF (reference sequence). There are 14 residues in the CDR3. V lost 1 base and J 2 bases, leaving 9 bases between the germline ends. CDR3 loop: CATSRGPQTYEQYF. The DNA for the CDR3 is TGTGCCACCAGCAGAGGACCCCAAACCTACGAGCAGTACTTC.

V usage is TRBV9 and J usage is TRBJ1-3; possibly TRBD1 for D (5 bases). Germline CDR1 and CDR2: SGDLS and YYNGEE. The CDR3 runs 14 residues. V lost 3 bases and J 3 bases, leaving 10 bases between the germline ends. CDR3 bases: TGTGCCAGCAGCGAGGGGCCTTTTGGAAACACCATATATTTT. This sequence encodes CASSEGPFGNTIYF. Full variable domain (rest looked up from reference TRBV9 and TRBJ1-3): DSGVTQTPKHLITATGQRVTLRCSPRSGDLSVYWYQQSLDQGLQFLIQYYNGEERAKGNILERFSAQQFPDLHSELNLSSLELGDSALYFCASSEGPFGNTIYFGEGSWLTVV.

The chain combines TRBV4-1 with TRBJ1-6; TRBD1 matches at 7 bases. Germline CDR1 is MGHRA and CDR2 is YSYEKL. The length of the CDR3 is 18 residues. Losses at the gene ends were 0 bases for V and 7 bases for J; bases not matched to a gene: 12. The CDR3 bases are TGCGCCAGCAGCCAAGACCGGGAGGGGGCTTCCCGAAATTCACCCCTCCACTTT. This sequence encodes CASSQDREGASRNSPLHF.

This chain connects TRBV5-4 to TRBJ1-2; D is unresolved. The CDR3 has 15 amino acids. Looked up from germline, CDR1 is SGHNT and CDR2 is YYREEE (reference sequence). Trimming stripped 2 bases from V and 2 bases from J, with 13 bases between. This CDR3 reads CASSLNRELNYGYTF. CDR3 in DNA: TGTGCCAGCAGCTTAAACAGAGAACTCAACTATGGCTACACCTTC.

The V and J genes are TRBV12-5 and TRBJ2-3; no clear D gene. V was cut by 2 bases and J by 1 base, with 13 bases left in between. The CDR3 has 16 amino acids. The germline V gene has CDR1 LGHNT and CDR2 FRNRAP. The CDR3 region has the DNA TGTGCTAGTGGTTTGCCTCACCCATCCCGCACAGATACGCAGTATTTT. Its protein product is CASGLPHPSRTDTQYF.

The V call is TRBV11-3, the J call TRBJ2-2; 7 bases map to TRBD1. V lost 4 bases to trimming and J lost 4 bases; unmatched junction nucleotides: 6. The CDR3 runs 15 residues. Germline V gene sequence: CDR1 SGHNT, CDR2 YENEEA. The CDR3 loop is CASSSTGFATGELFF. The CDR3 nucleotides read TGTGCCAGCAGCTCGACAGGGTTTGCCACCGGGGAGCTGTTTTTT.

Regarding this clone: Distinct nucleotide sequences in the sample also encode this CDR3. This chain links TRBV20-1 with TRBJ2-3; D remains unclear. V was trimmed by 6 bases and J by 6 bases, leaving 10 bases between them. Germline CDR1 reads DFQATT; CDR2 reads SNEGSKA (reference sequence). This CDR3 spans 11 amino acids. The CDR3 region has the DNA TGCAGTGCCGCCGATTTCGATACGCAGTATTTT. Protein: CSAADFDTQYF.

J is TRBJ2-1 and V is TRBV5-1; D gene uncertain. This CDR3 is 14 amino acids long. Germline V gives CDR1 SGHRS, CDR2 YFSETQ. Trimming pared 4 bases from V and 0 bases from J, leaving 8 bases between. The CDR3 sequence: CASSLDNSYNEQFF. CDR3 sequence (DNA): TGCGCCAGCAGCCTAGACAACTCCTACAATGAGCAGTTCTTC. Full variable domain (rest looked up from reference TRBV5-1 and TRBJ2-1): KAGVTQTPRYLIKTRGQQVTLSCSPISGHRSVSWYQQTPGQGLQFLFEYFSETQRNKGNFPGRFSGRQFSNSRSEMNVSTLELGDSALYLCASSLDNSYNEQFFGPGTRLTVL.

The chain employs TRBV4-1 and TRBJ1-2; the D is unclear. There are 14 residues in the CDR3. Germline loops: CDR1 MGHRA, CDR2 YSYEKL. V was pared by 0 bases and J by 4 bases, with 9 bases between. The CDR3 loop is CASSQEGYSYGYTF. The DNA of the CDR3 is TGCGCCAGCAGCCAAGAAGGATATTCCTATGGCTACACCTTC.

V and J are TRBV4-3 and TRBJ2-1, with TRBD2 matching over 14 bases. Germline CDR1 reads LGHNA; CDR2 reads YSLEER. V was pared by 1 base and J by 9 bases, with 5 bases of the junction left unmatched. This CDR3 is 16 amino acids long. CDR3: CASSQGTSGGTGEQFF. For the CDR3, the DNA is TGCGCCAGCAGCCAAGGGACTAGCGGGGGGACCGGTGAGCAGTTCTTC.

J is TRBJ2-5 and V is TRBV7-3; TRBD1 matches at 8 bases. Trimming cost V 6 bases and J 3 bases; bases outside gene matches: 9. The CDR3 sequence is 15 residues long. Germline lookup yields CDR1 SGHTA and CDR2 FQGTGA. The CDR3 region has the DNA TGTGCCAGCAGTCCAGGACAGGGATGGAAAGAGACCCAGTACTTC. Its protein is CASSPGQGWKETQYF. The variable domain in full, completed from reference TRBV7-3 and TRBJ2-5, reads GAGVSQTPSNKVTEKGKYVELRCDPISGHTALYWYRQSLGQGPEFLIYFQGTGAADDSGLPNDRFFAVRPEGSVSTLKIQRTERGDSAVYLCASSPGQGWKETQYFGPGTRLLVL.